The clone carrying this T cell receptor beta chain has only a few counts. Its antigen remains unidentified. The sample belongs to a study of CD8 T cells in ankylosing spondylitis. Study outcomes and limitations: What seemed typical of ankylosing spondylitis blood was a TCR beta motif built from eight highly homologous variants. Clones linked to disease were reported to show significant enrichment in matched ankylosing spondylitis synovial fluid.

Library preparation for TCR beta used quantitative 5'-RACE with molecular barcodes. TCRdb itself ran the 5' RACE reads through MiXCR, one entry per CDR3 protein. The sample yields 700,000 to 850,000 distinct CDR3 sequences, around 11% seen once. The CDR3 runs to 18 residues. Germline CDR1 LNHNV, CDR2 YYDKDF (reference sequence). V lost 1 base, J lost 4 bases, and 21 bases lay in between. The specimen was blood, either unsorted or a sorted T cell fraction (not recorded which). This clonotype originated in a male donor with ankylosing spondylitis. The chain carries TRBV15 and TRBJ2-3; D ambiguous. The CDR3 region is CATSRAPVPVRHSDTQYF. For the CDR3, the DNA is TGTGCCACCAGCAGAGCCCCAGTCCCCGTAAGGCATTCAGATACGCAGTATTTT.